This T cell receptor (beta chain) was obtained from a study of beta chain features in type 1 diabetes. As for the study in general: Sorted cell examination encompassed over 90,000,000 cells across all samples.

Sequencing targeted expressed TCRB transcripts, as all isolated RNA had been reverse transcribed. Read counts averaged around 3.9 million for samples of naive, central memory and regulatory T cells. Produced via immunoSEQ multiplex PCR; TCRdb's table is partial and in-frame only. The data show some 220,000 clones, with under 13% seen just once and 1% to 1.5% held by the top ten. CDR1 SQVTM and CDR2 ANQGSEA come from the germline V gene. V shed 7 bases and J 5 bases; nucleotides not matched to a gene: 10. The CDR3 length is 13 residues. In the case of this clone: The same CDR3 is also encoded by other DNA sequences in this sample.

This clonotype was obtained from a man in his late teens or twenties in good health. The sample taken for sequencing was central memory CD4+ T cells from blood. The chain carries TRBV29-1 and TRBJ2-5; 7 nucleotides align to TRBD2. Here the CDR3 reads CSGGGRGRETQYF. The CDR3 DNA reads as TGCAGCGGCGGAGGGAGGGGCCGGGAGACCCAGTACTTC.